The 2 T cell receptor beta chains below come from one sample, sequenced in a study of cytomegalovirus exposure and HLA in healthy donors. Primers for the PCR totalled 60 Vbeta and 13 Jbeta. The table came from immunoSEQ multiplex PCR; TCRdb's copy has only in-frame clones and leaves some out. Of 170,000 or so clones in the sample, 80% to 90% were seen once. Sequenced: PBMCs. These receptor sequences come from a middle-aged man in good health and CMV-seropositive.

This clone was counted a few times. This chain links TRBV11-2 with TRBJ2-2, with TRBD1 identical over 8 bases. The CDR3 extends over 15 amino acids. V dropped 5 bases and J dropped 5; count of bases not matched to a gene: 7. The germline V gene encodes CDR1 SGHAT and CDR2 FQNNGV. This chain's CDR3 is CASSHRDRTTGELFF. In DNA form, the CDR3 reads TGTGCCAGCAGCCACCGGGACAGGACGACCGGGGAGCTGTTTTTT.

CDR3 sequence: CSVAVGGMTVAFF. The DNA of the CDR3 is TGCAGCGTTGCCGTCGGAGGGATGACGGTGGCTTTCTTT. The genes are TRBV29-1 and TRBJ1-1; no firm D call. The V gene lost 4 bases and the J gene lost 11 bases, with 20 bases spanning the gap. Per the germline V gene, CDR1 is SQVTM and CDR2 is ANQGSEA. This CDR3 is 13 amino acids long.